The sequence of this TCR beta chain was determined in a study of tumor-infiltrating lymphocytes in localized non-small cell lung cancer. Study overall: Tumor tissue and non-adjacent uninvolved lung came from each patient.

TCRdb keeps only in-frame clones here, not all; method: immunoSEQ multiplex PCR. The repertoire holds under 4,000 clones, with about 70% as singletons. Trimming took 5 bases from V and 14 from J; bases not matched to a gene: 6. Germline CDR1 reads SGHVS; CDR2 reads FQNEAQ. This CDR3 region has 12 residues. This chain joins TRBV7-8 and TRBJ2-3, with 11 nucleotides matching TRBD2. This clonotype was sampled from a human donor with non-small cell lung cancer. Sequencing was done on a sample of uninvolved lung tissue not adjacent to the tumor. In nucleotides, the CDR3 is TGTGCCAGCAGCCCGACTAGCGGGGTAGGGTATTTT. Protein: CASSPTSGVGYF.